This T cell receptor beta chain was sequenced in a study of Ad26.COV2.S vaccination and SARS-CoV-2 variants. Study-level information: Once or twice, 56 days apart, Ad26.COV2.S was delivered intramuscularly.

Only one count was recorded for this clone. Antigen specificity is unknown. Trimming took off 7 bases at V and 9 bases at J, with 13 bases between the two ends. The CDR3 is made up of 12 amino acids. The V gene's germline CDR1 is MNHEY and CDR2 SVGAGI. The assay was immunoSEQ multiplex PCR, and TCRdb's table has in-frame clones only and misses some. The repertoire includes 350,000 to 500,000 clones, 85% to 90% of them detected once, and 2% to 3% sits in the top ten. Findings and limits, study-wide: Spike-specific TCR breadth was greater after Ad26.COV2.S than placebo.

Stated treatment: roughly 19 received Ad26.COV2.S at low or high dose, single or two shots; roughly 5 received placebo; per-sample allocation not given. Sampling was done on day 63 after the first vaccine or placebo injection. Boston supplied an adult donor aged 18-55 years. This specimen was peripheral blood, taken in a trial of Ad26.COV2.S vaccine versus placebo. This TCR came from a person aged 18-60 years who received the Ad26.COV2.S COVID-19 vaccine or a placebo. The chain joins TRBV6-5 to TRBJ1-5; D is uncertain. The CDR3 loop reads CASNQVLGPQHF. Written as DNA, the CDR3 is TGTGCCAGCAACCAGGTTCTAGGGCCCCAGCATTTT.